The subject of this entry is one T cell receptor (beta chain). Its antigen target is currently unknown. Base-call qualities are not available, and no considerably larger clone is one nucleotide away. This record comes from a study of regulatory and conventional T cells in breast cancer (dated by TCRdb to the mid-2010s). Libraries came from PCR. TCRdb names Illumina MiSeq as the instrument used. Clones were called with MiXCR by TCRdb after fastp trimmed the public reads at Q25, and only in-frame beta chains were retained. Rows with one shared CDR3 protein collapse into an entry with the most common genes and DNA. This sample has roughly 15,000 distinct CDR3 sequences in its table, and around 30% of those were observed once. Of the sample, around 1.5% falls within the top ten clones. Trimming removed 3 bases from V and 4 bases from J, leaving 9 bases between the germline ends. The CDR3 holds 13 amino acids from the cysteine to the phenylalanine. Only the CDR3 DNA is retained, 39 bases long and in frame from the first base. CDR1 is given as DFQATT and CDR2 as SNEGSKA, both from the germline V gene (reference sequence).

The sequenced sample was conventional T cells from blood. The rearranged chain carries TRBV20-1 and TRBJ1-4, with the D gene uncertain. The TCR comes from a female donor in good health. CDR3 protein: CSARGSYNEKLFF. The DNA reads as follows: TGCAGTGCTAGGGGTAGTTATAATGAAAAACTGTTTTTT.